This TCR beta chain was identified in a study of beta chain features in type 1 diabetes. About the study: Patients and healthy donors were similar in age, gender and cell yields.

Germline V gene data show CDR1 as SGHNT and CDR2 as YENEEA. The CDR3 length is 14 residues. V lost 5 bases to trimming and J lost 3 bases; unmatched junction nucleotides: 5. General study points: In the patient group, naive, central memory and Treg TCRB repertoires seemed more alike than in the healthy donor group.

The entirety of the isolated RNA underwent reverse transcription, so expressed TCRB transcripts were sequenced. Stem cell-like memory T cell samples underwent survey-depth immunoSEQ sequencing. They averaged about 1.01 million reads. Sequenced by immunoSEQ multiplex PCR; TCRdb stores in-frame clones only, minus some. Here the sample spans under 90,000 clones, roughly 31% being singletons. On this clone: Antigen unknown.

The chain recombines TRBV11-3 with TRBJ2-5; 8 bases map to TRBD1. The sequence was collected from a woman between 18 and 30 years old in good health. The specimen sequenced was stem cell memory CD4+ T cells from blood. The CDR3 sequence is CASSRTGSKETQYF. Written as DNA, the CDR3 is TGTGCCAGCAGCCGGACAGGGAGTAAAGAGACCCAGTACTTC. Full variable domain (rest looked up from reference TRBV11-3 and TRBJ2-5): EAGVVQSPRYKIIEKKQPVAFWCNPISGHNTLYWYLQNLGQGPELLIRYENEEAVDDSQLPKDRFSAERLKGVDSTLKIQPAELGDSAVYLCASSRTGSKETQYFGPGTRLLVL.